This T cell receptor beta chain was sequenced for a study of cytomegalovirus exposure and HLA in healthy donors. Germline loops: CDR1 SQVTM, CDR2 ANQGSEA. V dropped 6 bases and J dropped 10 bases, with 16 bases sitting between them. The CDR3 runs to 12 residues. The study's findings and limits: V- and J-gene trimming in TCR beta was tied to a missense DCLRE1C variant by an analysis performed later. Earlier results showed most TCR beta V segments being productive about 87% or about 30% of the time. Three chains tied to CMV proved CMV antigen-specific in vitro.

Concerning this clone: Its antigen is not identified.

Among the donors, all were healthy bone marrow donors. PCR amplification relied on 60 Vbeta primers (plus 13 Jbeta primers). The assay was immunoSEQ multiplex PCR, and TCRdb's table has in-frame clones only and misses some. The table has some 130,000 clones, roughly 85% seen once. The genes are TRBV29-1 and TRBJ2-1, with D uncertain. The sample taken for sequencing was PBMCs. The TCR comes from a boy between 10 and 17 years old in good health and CMV-seronegative. CDR3 loop: CSVEYLEKEQFF. As DNA, the CDR3 is TGCAGCGTCGAGTATCTAGAAAAGGAGCAGTTCTTC.